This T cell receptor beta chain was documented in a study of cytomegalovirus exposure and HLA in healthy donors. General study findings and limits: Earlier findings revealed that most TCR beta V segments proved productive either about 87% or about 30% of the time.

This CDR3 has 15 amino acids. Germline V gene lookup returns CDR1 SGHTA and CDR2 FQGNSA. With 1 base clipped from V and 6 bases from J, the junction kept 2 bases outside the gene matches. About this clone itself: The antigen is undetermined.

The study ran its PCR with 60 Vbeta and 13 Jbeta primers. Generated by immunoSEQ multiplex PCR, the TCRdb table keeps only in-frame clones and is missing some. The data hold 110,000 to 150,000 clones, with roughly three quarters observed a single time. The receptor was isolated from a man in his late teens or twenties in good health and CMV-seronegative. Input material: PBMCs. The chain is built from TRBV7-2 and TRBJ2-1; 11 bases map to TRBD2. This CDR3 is CASSLVAGGINEQFF. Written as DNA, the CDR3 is TGTGCCAGCAGCTTAGTAGCGGGGGGGATCAATGAGCAGTTCTTC.